Listed below are T cell receptor beta chains from one sample, sequenced in a study of blood T cell repertoires in COVID-19. Data came from immunoSEQ multiplex PCR; TCRdb stores just in-frame clones and leaves some out. The table has 150,000 to 170,000 clones, over 60% seen once; the top ten hold roughly 1.5%. The sequencing input was peripheral blood. The source is a man older than 75 with acute or convalescent COVID-19. The CDR3 runs from the conserved cysteine through the conserved F or W.

V,CDR3
TRBV11-2,CASSLLGQAGNTEAFF
TRBV6-2/TRBV6-3,CASSIRVRETQYF
TRBV7-2,CASSLVRRVNEKLFF
TRBV7-8,CASSPTTGKQNEQYF
TRBV6-6,CASSYPGLAEYF
TRBV6-5,CASSYSGTGDEKLFF
TRBV7-8,CASSLEVVAGGVTDTQYF
TRBV10-3,CAISTAGGVNHGYTF
TRBV7-9,CASISRGRNTEAFF
TRBV27,CASSPGTGKNEQFF
TRBV28,CASSVQGWEGCTF
TRBV19,CASSAQGNNEQFF
TRBV5-1,CASSSGSGSSGANVLTF
TRBV9,CASSAGGGEQFF
TRBV11-3,CASSSTGGYNEQFF
TRBV19,CASSNRQGPNEKLFF
TRBV28,CASSLGLGARGTGELFF
TRBV28,CASSLSTVDQPQHF
TRBV30,CAWRQQGSSGYTF
TRBV9,CASSKQGGYEQYF
TRBV6-6,CASSYGPGTGGAGYTF
TRBV6-5,CASRTTGGAFF
TRBV4-2,CASSQDQATMVYEQYF
TRBV4-1,CASKTNFLSNQPQHF
TRBV7-9,CASSVGTSGGYEQYF
TRBV5-4,CASSLQLGLPTDTQYF
TRBV18,CASSPFSGAYNEQFF
TRBV27,CASNRTGLAKNIQYF
TRBV29-1,CSARGREGTGELFF
TRBV29-1,CSVWTGGTGELFF
TRBV6-1,CASSDDPGQGAAAFF
TRBV2,CASSGSRTGDSPLHF
TRBV19,CASSMGTGAGGGTDTQYF
TRBV6-5,CASSYLGWEQYF
TRBV18,CASSPSQGNEQFF
TRBV11-3,CASSPPGESYGYTF
TRBV7-2,CASRRGQGNTGELFF
TRBV6-8,CAIARGGGTNEKLFF
TRBV28,CASSSSYRGRMELFF
TRBV30,CAWRLAGLGEQFF
TRBV9,CASSVTDNEQFF
TRBV6-5,CASIYGGAEAFF
TRBV6-5,CAGRTGMGNTIYF
TRBV30,CAWSPRGGDTQYF
TRBV5-8,CASSRDRGGTDTQYF
TRBV29-1,CSVTGTGPYEQYF
TRBV29-1,CSVTAGLTEAFF
TRBV19,CASSITLVIMNTEAFF
TRBV27,CASRPTEALRRAFF